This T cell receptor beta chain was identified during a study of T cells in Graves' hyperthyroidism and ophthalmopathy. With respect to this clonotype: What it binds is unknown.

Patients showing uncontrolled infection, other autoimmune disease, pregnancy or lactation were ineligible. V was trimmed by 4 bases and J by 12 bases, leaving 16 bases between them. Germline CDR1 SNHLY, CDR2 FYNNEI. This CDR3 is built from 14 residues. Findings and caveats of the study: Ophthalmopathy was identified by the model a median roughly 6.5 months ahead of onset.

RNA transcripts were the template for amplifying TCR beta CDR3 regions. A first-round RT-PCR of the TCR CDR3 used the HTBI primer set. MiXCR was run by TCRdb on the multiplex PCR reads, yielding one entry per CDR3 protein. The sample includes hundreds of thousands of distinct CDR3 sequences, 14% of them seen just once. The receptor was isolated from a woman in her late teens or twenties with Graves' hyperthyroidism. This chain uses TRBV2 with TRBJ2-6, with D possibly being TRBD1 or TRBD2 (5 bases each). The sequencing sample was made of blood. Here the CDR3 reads CASSGSGTAGVLTF. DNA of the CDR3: TGTGCCAGCAGTGGATCCGGGACGGCGGGCGTCCTGACTTTC.